This TCR beta chain was identified during a study of Ad26.COV2.S vaccination and SARS-CoV-2 variants. Study background: Among those in the COV1001 Ad26.COV2.S trial arm was the donor. The vaccine Ad26.COV2.S was put into the muscle once, or twice with 56 days between.

CDR1 is MNHEY and CDR2 is SMNVEV in the germline V gene (reference sequence). This CDR3 has 13 residues. V dropped 11 bases and J dropped 2; count of bases not matched to a gene: 6. Treatment of the sample: approximately 18 received Ad26.COV2.S at low or high dose, single or two shots; roughly 5 received placebo; per-sample allocation not given. Vaccine and placebo recipients were sampled on day 63 after the first injection. Whole-study results and caveats: After vaccination, reports described spike-specific CD8+ and CD4+ T cell responses as showing substantial breadth.

Concerning this clone itself: Its antigen remains unidentified.

Repertoires were generated with immunoSEQ multiplex PCR, while TCRdb's copy carries only in-frame clones and drops some. This table holds around 500,000 clones, roughly 87% found once. The sequenced sample was peripheral blood, obtained in a trial of Ad26.COV2.S vaccine versus placebo. V is TRBV27 and J is TRBJ2-1; 7 positions match TRBD2. This sequence originates from a person between 18 and 59 years old who received the Ad26.COV2.S COVID-19 vaccine or a placebo. The CDR3 region has the DNA TGTGCCGTCGGGCGGGGGACCTACAATGAGCAGTTCTTC. Protein sequence: CAVGRGTYNEQFF.